These T cell receptor beta chains were read from a single sample in a study of blood T cell repertoires in COVID-19. Clones were sequenced by immunoSEQ multiplex PCR, and TCRdb holds only the in-frame ones, with some missing. The sample lists roughly 58,000 clones, around 85% occurring once. The sequenced sample was peripheral blood. Receptors were obtained from a man between 65 and 85 years old with active COVID-19. CDR3s include the opening cysteine and the closing phenylalanine or tryptophan. The order of the fields is clone size, D gene, V gene, J gene, CDR3 DNA, CDR3 protein. The D gene is left open where the match is weak. Clone size, where shown, is once, few, many, or a class for clones that have expanded.

clone_size: once; d_call: TRBD2; v_call: TRBV5-1; j_call: TRBJ2-3; cdr3_nt: TGCGCCAGCAGCTCCGGGACTAGCGGGAGGGCCGGGAGAGATACGCAGTATTTT; cdr3_aa: CASSSGTSGRAGRDTQYF
clone_size: .; d_call: .; v_call: TRBV27; j_call: TRBJ2-7; cdr3_nt: TGTGCCAGCAGTGTGACTAGTGGGGCTTACTACGAGCAGTACTTC; cdr3_aa: CASSVTSGAYYEQYF
clone_size: .; d_call: TRBD2; v_call: TRBV28; j_call: TRBJ2-3; cdr3_nt: TGTGCCAGCTCTGGGAATAGCGGGGTGTCAGATACGCAGTATTTT; cdr3_aa: CASSGNSGVSDTQYF
clone_size: .; d_call: .; v_call: TRBV5-1; j_call: TRBJ1-1; cdr3_nt: TGCGCCAGCACGGCCGACAGGAACACTGAAGCTTTCTTT; cdr3_aa: CASTADRNTEAFF
clone_size: .; d_call: .; v_call: TRBV19; j_call: TRBJ1-4; cdr3_nt: TGTGCCTCCTCCTACGCGAGGGAAAAACTGTTTTTT; cdr3_aa: CASSYAREKLFF
clone_size: .; d_call: .; v_call: TRBV5-1; j_call: TRBJ1-1; cdr3_nt: TGCGCCAGCAGCTTGGGGGCAGGCGCGAACACTGAAGCTTTCTTT; cdr3_aa: CASSLGAGANTEAFF
clone_size: .; d_call: TRBD2; v_call: TRBV11-1; j_call: TRBJ2-1; cdr3_nt: TGTGCCAGCAGCCGGACTAGCGGGCACTACAATGAGCAGTTCTTC; cdr3_aa: CASSRTSGHYNEQFF
clone_size: .; d_call: TRBD1; v_call: TRBV11-3; j_call: TRBJ1-2; cdr3_nt: TGTGCCAGCAGCTTCGGTCCTCCGGGACAGAACTATGGCTACACCTTC; cdr3_aa: CASSFGPPGQNYGYTF
clone_size: once; d_call: .; v_call: TRBV29-1; j_call: TRBJ2-5; cdr3_nt: TGCAGCGCCGGGGTTCCGTCGGAGACCCAGTACTTC; cdr3_aa: CSAGVPSETQYF
clone_size: .; d_call: .; v_call: TRBV6-6; j_call: TRBJ2-7; cdr3_nt: TGTGCCAGCAGTTTTCGGGGTAACGAGCAGTACTTC; cdr3_aa: CASSFRGNEQYF
clone_size: .; d_call: .; v_call: TRBV2; j_call: TRBJ1-4; cdr3_nt: TGTGCCAGCAGGGTTCGAGCAGGGAACGAAAAACTGTTTTTT; cdr3_aa: CASRVRAGNEKLFF
clone_size: once; d_call: TRBD1; v_call: TRBV10-3; j_call: TRBJ2-7; cdr3_nt: TGTGCCACGGGTGGCAGGGGGCGATCCTACGAGCAGTACTTC; cdr3_aa: CATGGRGRSYEQYF
clone_size: .; d_call: TRBD1; v_call: TRBV7-2; j_call: TRBJ2-7; cdr3_nt: TGTGCCAGCAGCAATACAGGGGGCTACGAGCAGTACTTC; cdr3_aa: CASSNTGGYEQYF
clone_size: .; d_call: TRBD2; v_call: TRBV7-2; j_call: TRBJ2-7; cdr3_nt: TGTGCCAGCAGTTCAACCGGGCGGGAGCAGAGGCAGTACTTC; cdr3_aa: CASSSTGREQRQYF
clone_size: .; d_call: TRBD1; v_call: TRBV19; j_call: TRBJ1-5; cdr3_nt: TGTGCCAGTAGTAGCGGACAGGTTCGGAATCAGCCCCAGCATTTT; cdr3_aa: CASSSGQVRNQPQHF
clone_size: .; d_call: .; v_call: TRBV5-6; j_call: TRBJ1-2; cdr3_nt: TGTGCCAGCAGCTTGGCAGGGTCCGGGAACTATGGCTACACCTTC; cdr3_aa: CASSLAGSGNYGYTF
clone_size: .; d_call: .; v_call: TRBV6-6; j_call: TRBJ1-2; cdr3_nt: TGTGCCAGCAGTCACCAGGGTGTTGGCTACACCTTC; cdr3_aa: CASSHQGVGYTF
clone_size: .; d_call: TRBD2; v_call: TRBV5-1; j_call: TRBJ2-1; cdr3_nt: TGCGCCAGCAGCTTGGGCCCCTTAGCGGGGCCCTACAATGAGCAGTTCTTC; cdr3_aa: CASSLGPLAGPYNEQFF
clone_size: once; d_call: TRBD1; v_call: TRBV25-1; j_call: TRBJ2-1; cdr3_nt: TGTGCCAGCAGTGGGACAGGGTACGATGAGCAGTTCTTC; cdr3_aa: CASSGTGYDEQFF
clone_size: .; d_call: .; v_call: TRBV28; j_call: TRBJ2-7; cdr3_nt: TGTGCCAGCAGTCCGGGCGGGCTCGGCGAGCAGTACTTC; cdr3_aa: CASSPGGLGEQYF
clone_size: .; d_call: TRBD1; v_call: TRBV7-3; j_call: TRBJ1-1; cdr3_nt: TGTGCCAGCAGCTTGAACCGGGACAGAGTTGAAGCTTTCTTT; cdr3_aa: CASSLNRDRVEAFF
clone_size: .; d_call: TRBD1; v_call: TRBV7-2; j_call: TRBJ1-2; cdr3_nt: TGTGCCAGCAGCTCTTCCGGGACAGGGTCGGGCTACACCTTC; cdr3_aa: CASSSSGTGSGYTF
clone_size: .; d_call: TRBD2; v_call: TRBV7-6; j_call: TRBJ2-2; cdr3_nt: TGTGCCAGCAGCTTTGGGACTAGCGGGGCCAACACCGGGGAGCTGTTTTTT; cdr3_aa: CASSFGTSGANTGELFF
clone_size: .; d_call: .; v_call: TRBV28; j_call: TRBJ1-3; cdr3_nt: TGTGCCAGCAGCCGACCGACGGGGGTGAACACCATATATTTT; cdr3_aa: CASSRPTGVNTIYF